This T cell receptor (beta chain) was captured in a study of shared clonotypes between healthy human individuals. Profiled with immunoSEQ multiplex PCR; TCRdb holds only in-frame clones, not every one. The repertoire holds some 300,000 clones, with 70% to 75% as singletons. The CDR3 consists of 11 residues. Trimming left V 7 bases short and J 2 bases short, with 4 bases between. The germline CDR1 and CDR2 sequences are SNHLY and FYNNEI. This TCR was recovered from a man younger than 45 in good health. The sequenced sample consisted of memory CD4+ T cells sorted from blood. The subset: CD45RA-negative fraction. The chain uses TRBV2 and TRBJ2-3; no firm D call. CDR3 DNA sequence: TGTGCCAGCACTACCACAGATACGCAGTATTTT. As protein: CASTTTDTQYF.